The 22 T cell receptor beta chains in this list originate from one sample, sequenced in a study of shared T cell receptors in the human thymus. Sequencing used immunoSEQ multiplex PCR; TCRdb keeps in-frame clones, though not all of them. The sample lists hundreds of thousands of clones, more than 70% occurring once. The same data also went into a second study, on human thymus T cells.

The sample comprised thymocytes. The receptor source for this set is a boy under three years old with a congenital heart defect.

This chain joins TRBV13 and TRBJ2-3; TRBD2 aligns across 7 bases. Trimming removed 6 bases from V and 5 bases from J; junction bases left unmatched: 5. The CDR3 extends over 13 amino acids. Germline V lookup: CDR1 PRHDT, CDR2 FYEKMQ (reference sequence). DNA of the CDR3: TGTGCCAGCAGAAGACTAGCAGAAGATACGCAGTATTTT. It translates to CASRRLAEDTQYF.

The chain recombines TRBV27 with TRBJ1-1; possibly TRBD1 for D (5 bases). The CDR3 sequence is 14 residues long. Germline V gene lookup returns CDR1 MNHEY and CDR2 SMNVEV (reference sequence). V gave up 1 base and J gave up 1 base, with 7 bases separating them. The CDR3 sequence: CASSLWGQNTEAFF. In nucleotides, the CDR3 is TGTGCCAGCAGTTTATGGGGCCAGAACACTGAAGCTTTCTTT.

V is TRBV5-1 and J is TRBJ2-3; D is perhaps TRBD1 (6 bases). The CDR3 length is 19 residues. Germline V gives CDR1 SGHRS, CDR2 YFSETQ. V lost 4 bases and J 2 bases, leaving 26 bases between the germline ends. For the CDR3, the DNA is TGCGCCAGCAGCATCCCGACAGGACCCAGCGGCAACTCCACAGATACGCAGTATTTT. This codes for CASSIPTGPSGNSTDTQYF.

The chain joins TRBV9 to TRBJ2-1; 9 bases are shared with TRBD2. Germline CDR1 is SGDLS and CDR2 is YYNGEE. J was trimmed by 4 bases and V by 3 bases; bases with no gene match: 14. CDR3 size: 18 residues. CDR3 bases: TGTGCCAGCAGCGCCAGGGGGGATAGCGGGGGTCCATACAATGAGCAGTTCTTC. Amino acid sequence: CASSARGDSGGPYNEQFF.

V is TRBV5-6 and J is TRBJ2-7, with D maybe TRBD2 (6 bases). Germline V gives CDR1 SGHDT, CDR2 YYEEEE. The CDR3 covers 14 residues. Deletions cut 2 bases from V and 3 bases from J, with 12 bases between. CDR3 in amino acids: CASSLGDSFYEQYF. CDR3 sequence (DNA): TGTGCCAGCAGCTTAGGGGACTCGTTCTACGAGCAGTACTTC.

CDR3 sequence reads: CSVGGLRGGRFF. The CDR3 DNA is TGCAGCGTTGGTGGTCTGAGAGGTGGGAGGTTCTTC. The genes are TRBV29-1 and TRBJ2-1, with a possible D match to TRBD2 (5 bases). Per the germline V gene, CDR1 is SQVTM and CDR2 is ANQGSEA. V was trimmed by 4 bases and J by 15 bases, leaving 19 bases between them. This CDR3 has 12 amino acids.

The J gene is TRBJ2-5, the V gene TRBV5-1; D gene ambiguous. The CDR3 length is 13 residues. Per germline, CDR1 SGHRS and CDR2 YFSETQ. Trimming took off 0 bases at V and 5 bases at J, with 8 bases between the two ends. The DNA of the CDR3 is TGCGCCAGCAGCTTGGGAGCGTCGGAGACCCAGTACTTC. It translates to CASSLGASETQYF.

This chain connects TRBV15 to TRBJ1-4; D gene unclear. The CDR3 is 14 amino acids. V lost 0 bases and J lost 7, with 9 bases in between. Germline CDR1 is LNHNV and CDR2 is YYDKDF (reference sequence). The CDR3 DNA is TGTGCCACCAGCAGAGAGGTAGAGGGTGAAAAACTGTTTTTT. As protein: CATSREVEGEKLFF. The complete variable domain, with remaining parts taken from reference TRBV15 and TRBJ1-4, reads DAMVIQNPRYQVTQFGKPVTLSCSQTLNHNVMYWYQQKSSQAPKLLFHYYDKDFNNEADTPDNFQSRRPNTSFCFLDIRSPGLGDTAMYLCATSREVEGEKLFFGSGTQLSVL.

The gene calls are TRBV28 and TRBJ1-4; tentative D call: TRBD1 (5 bases). CDR3 size: 14 residues. The germline V and J ends were trimmed by 7 bases and 7 bases, with 16 bases remaining between them. Germline V CDR1 and CDR2: MDHEN, SYDVKM. CDR3 in amino acids: CASTAGPSREKLFF. The CDR3 DNA follows: TGTGCCAGCACCGCGGGACCTTCGCGTGAAAAACTGTTTTTT.

The rearrangement links TRBV29-1 to TRBJ2-5; a possible D gene is TRBD2 (5 bases). This CDR3 has 12 residues. The V end was cut by 1 base, the J end by 5 bases, with 8 bases between. The germline V gene has CDR1 SQVTM and CDR2 ANQGSEA. The CDR3 DNA follows: TGCAGCGTTGAAGTTCGGAGGGAGACCCAGTACTTC. Protein sequence: CSVEVRRETQYF.

This chain joins TRBV5-6 and TRBJ1-1; the match to TRBD1 covers 7 bases. CDR1 SGHDT and CDR2 YYEEEE come from the germline V gene. The CDR3 covers 12 residues. Losses at the gene ends were 2 bases for V and 7 bases for J; bases not matched to a gene: 2. The CDR3, as DNA: TGTGCCAGCAGCTTCCGGGACAGTGAAGCTTTCTTT. Its translation is CASSFRDSEAFF.

The V call is TRBV29-1, the J call TRBJ1-4, with D hard to call. The CDR3 spans 14 residues. Germline loops: CDR1 SQVTM, CDR2 ANQGSEA. Trimming took 5 bases from V and 8 from J, leaving 18 bases between them. The DNA of the CDR3 is TGCAGCGTTACTCGCCCGGGTCGTCTCGAAAAACTGTTTTTT. Protein: CSVTRPGRLEKLFF.

The rearrangement uses TRBV7-6 and TRBJ1-1; the match to TRBD1 covers 8 bases. Per the germline V gene, CDR1 is SGHVS and CDR2 is FNYEAQ. Losses at the gene ends were 5 bases for V and 3 bases for J; bases not matched to a gene: 5. This CDR3 has 14 amino acids. CDR3 DNA sequence: TGTGCCAGCAGCCTGGACAGGGAGGACACTGAAGCTTTCTTT. Its translation: CASSLDREDTEAFF.

This chain uses TRBV5-4 with TRBJ1-6; D call uncertain. Germline CDR1 is SGHNT and CDR2 is YYREEE (reference sequence). This CDR3 is built from 14 residues. Trimming removed 4 bases at V and 0 bases at J, with 5 bases between. CDR3 nucleotides: TGTGCCAGCAGCGATAGCTCCTATAATTCACCCCTCCACTTT. This gives the protein CASSDSSYNSPLHF.

The chain combines TRBV18 with TRBJ2-7; D might be TRBD2 (6 bases). From germline, CDR1 is KGHSH and CDR2 LQKENI. V dropped 4 bases and J dropped 5 bases, with 18 bases sitting between them. The CDR3 runs 15 residues. This chain's CDR3 is CASSQMPGVINEQYF. CDR3 sequence (DNA): TGTGCCAGCTCACAAATGCCGGGGGTTATCAACGAGCAGTACTTC.

This chain uses TRBV6-4 with TRBJ2-1; 14 nucleotides align to TRBD2. CDR3 size: 15 residues. The germline gives CDR1 MRHNA, CDR2 SNTAGT. After removal of 6 bases from V and 9 bases from J, the junction contained 7 bases not matched to a gene. The CDR3 loop reads CASSPTSGRGGEQFF. CDR3 coding DNA: TGTGCCAGCAGCCCGACTAGCGGGAGGGGGGGTGAGCAGTTCTTC.

This clone was seen just once. The chain uses TRBV6-1 and TRBJ2-7; 8 bases map to TRBD2. Germline V gene data show CDR1 as MNHNS and CDR2 as SASEGT. The V and J ends lost 0 bases and 1 base, in that order; junction bases with no gene match: 26. The length of the CDR3 is 23 residues. CDR3 in amino acids: CASSEALLPKASSGYQRSYEQYF. The CDR3 DNA reads as TGTGCCAGCAGTGAAGCGCTTCTGCCTAAGGCTTCTAGCGGGTACCAACGATCCTACGAGCAGTACTTC.

V gene TRBV5-1 combines with J gene TRBJ2-5; the match to TRBD1 covers 10 bases. The V gene end was trimmed by 1 base and the J gene end by 3 bases; junction bases not matched to a gene: 15. This CDR3 is built from 19 residues. Germline CDR1 reads SGHRS; CDR2 reads YFSETQ. For the CDR3, the DNA is TGCGCCAGCAGCTTGACTCCGGACAGGGGGAAATGGCTCGAAGAGACCCAGTACTTC. Amino acid sequence: CASSLTPDRGKWLEETQYF.

V is TRBV10-1 and J is TRBJ2-7, with unresolved D. V lost 3 bases and J 3 bases, leaving 6 bases between the germline ends. This CDR3 spans 12 amino acids. The germline V gene encodes CDR1 WNHNN and CDR2 SYGVQD (reference sequence). The CDR3 here is CASSDKLYEQYF. Written as DNA, the CDR3 is TGCGCCAGCAGTGATAAACTCTACGAGCAGTACTTC.

The gene calls are TRBV4-1 and TRBJ1-6; no definite D call. CDR3 size: 19 residues. Germline lookup yields CDR1 MGHRA and CDR2 YSYEKL. V lost 0 bases to trimming and J lost 2 bases, with 17 bases between them. The CDR3 sequence: CASSQDPPHQSPYNSPLHF. DNA for the CDR3: TGCGCCAGCAGCCAAGATCCCCCCCACCAAAGCCCCTATAATTCACCCCTCCACTTT.

Only a few counts were recorded for this clone. The chain joins TRBV2 to TRBJ2-7, with D possibly TRBD2 on 5 matching bases. This CDR3 is built from 15 residues. V gave up 0 bases and J gave up 3 bases, with 12 bases separating them. Germline CDR1 is SNHLY and CDR2 is FYNNEI. The CDR3 spells CASSEAGEKGYEQYF. CDR3 nucleotide sequence: TGTGCCAGCAGTGAAGCGGGAGAGAAAGGCTACGAGCAGTACTTC. The variable domain in full, with the rest retrieved from reference TRBV2 and TRBJ2-7, is EPEVTQTPSHQVTQMGQEVILRCVPISNHLYFYWYRQILGQKVEFLVSFYNNEISEKSEIFDDQFSVERPDGSNFTLKIRSTKLEDSAMYFCASSEAGEKGYEQYFGPGTRLTVT.

The chain recombines TRBV2 with TRBJ2-3; D not certain. The CDR3 sequence is 15 residues long. Germline lookup yields CDR1 SNHLY and CDR2 FYNNEI. The germline V and J ends were trimmed by 6 bases and 1 base, with 14 bases remaining between them. The CDR3 region is CASRRRLEGTDTQYF. The CDR3 region has the DNA TGTGCCAGCAGAAGAAGGCTAGAGGGCACAGATACGCAGTATTTT.